The following is a T cell receptor beta chain sequence with its context. The data were taken from a study of blood T cell repertoires in COVID-19. Study details: Acute and convalescent COVID-19 specimens originated in the United States, Italy and Spain. PBMCs, B-cell-depleted T cells, or T cells were the source of the cDNA or gDNA that made up the material.

Per the authors' pipeline: Amplified reference gene primers provided the basis for estimating nucleated cell counts. Assay used: immunoSEQ multiplex PCR; TCRdb lists only in-frame clones, some missing. V and J calls and clone size are given by that table; D and trimming were obtained from the DNA. The sample contains 100,000 to 150,000 clones, 85% to 90% of which appear only once. Unmatched junction bases numbered 8, after V lost 5 bases and J lost 8 bases. Germline-derived CDR1 and CDR2 are SGHTA and FQGNSA. The CDR3 covers 14 residues. This chain joins TRBV7-2 and TRBJ2-1, with 8 nucleotides matching TRBD1. This sequence was found in a man at least 80 years old with active or convalescent COVID-19. Source material: peripheral blood. The CDR3 region has the DNA TGTGCCAGCAGCCCGCAATCAGGGGGCTATGAGCAGTTCTTC. Residues: CASSPQSGGYEQFF.